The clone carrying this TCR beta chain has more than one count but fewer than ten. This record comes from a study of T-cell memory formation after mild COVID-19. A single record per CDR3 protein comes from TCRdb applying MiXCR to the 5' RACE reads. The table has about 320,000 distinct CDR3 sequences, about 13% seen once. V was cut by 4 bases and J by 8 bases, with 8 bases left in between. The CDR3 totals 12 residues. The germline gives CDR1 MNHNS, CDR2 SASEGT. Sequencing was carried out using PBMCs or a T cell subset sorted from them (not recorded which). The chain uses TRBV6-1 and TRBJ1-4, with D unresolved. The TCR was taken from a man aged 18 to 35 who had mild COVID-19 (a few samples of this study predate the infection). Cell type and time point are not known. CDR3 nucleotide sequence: TGTGCCAGCAGTGGCGGGGTCGAAAAACTGTTTTTT. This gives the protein CASSGGVEKLFF.